The rows below give T cell receptor beta chains drawn from one sample of a study of blood T cell repertoires in COVID-19. Sequencing was performed with immunoSEQ multiplex PCR; in TCRdb, only in-frame clones are kept and a portion is missing. This sample has under 250,000 clones, with 83% found just once. The sequenced material came from peripheral blood. The receptor set was obtained from a man between 40 and 49 years old with active or convalescent COVID-19. CDR3s include the opening cysteine and the closing phenylalanine or tryptophan.

v_call: TRBV30
j_call: TRBJ1-6
cdr3_aa: CAWSAARDTEIFYNSPLHF

v_call: TRBV10-3
j_call: TRBJ1-1
cdr3_aa: CAISDWGQGRSRRTNTEAFF

v_call: TRBV2
j_call: TRBJ1-6
cdr3_aa: CASRGQVGSPLHF

v_call: TRBV3-1/TRBV3-2
j_call: TRBJ2-1
cdr3_aa: CASSLETRISYNEQFF

v_call: TRBV15
j_call: TRBJ2-3
cdr3_aa: CATRVRGGPDTQYF

v_call: TRBV9
j_call: TRBJ1-4
cdr3_aa: CASSVGGDIYNEKLFF

v_call: TRBV19
j_call: TRBJ2-3
cdr3_aa: CASSIQRTSGDTDTQYF

v_call: TRBV5-1
j_call: TRBJ1-2
cdr3_aa: CASSSLLGGDGYTF

v_call: TRBV6-5
j_call: TRBJ1-5
cdr3_aa: CASRKRGYQPQHF

v_call: TRBV5-5
j_call: TRBJ2-1
cdr3_aa: CASSFLGEGEQFF

v_call: TRBV6-4
j_call: TRBJ2-7
cdr3_aa: CASSELAGSSYEQYF

v_call: TRBV6-1
j_call: TRBJ1-1
cdr3_aa: CASSEQGSTEAFF

v_call: TRBV9
j_call: TRBJ2-3
cdr3_aa: CASSVQGLTDTQYF

v_call: TRBV5-1
j_call: TRBJ2-7
cdr3_aa: CASRSGGGSYEQYF

v_call: TRBV7-6
j_call: TRBJ2-1
cdr3_aa: CASSTSRDSGSTYNEQFF

v_call: TRBV2
j_call: TRBJ2-2
cdr3_aa: CASSVGDRGHTGELFF

v_call: TRBV3-1/TRBV3-2
j_call: TRBJ1-5
cdr3_aa: CASSQGQGGNQPQHF

v_call: TRBV3-1/TRBV3-2
j_call: TRBJ2-1
cdr3_aa: CASSQRQGRNEQFF

v_call: TRBV6-5
j_call: TRBJ2-7
cdr3_aa: CASSYRGRTGEQYF

v_call: TRBV10-3
j_call: TRBJ2-1
cdr3_aa: CAISEDSVSNEQFF

v_call: TRBV12-5
j_call: TRBJ1-1
cdr3_aa: CASGLKLFGRAYTEAFF

v_call: TRBV9
j_call: TRBJ2-7
cdr3_aa: CASSVGGGPLYEQYF